This paragraph covers one T cell receptor beta chain sequence. This sample was included in a study of blood T cell repertoires in COVID-19. About the research overall: The origin of the acute and convalescent COVID-19 samples was the United States, Italy and Spain.

Sequenced by immunoSEQ multiplex PCR; TCRdb stores in-frame clones only, minus some. The sample consists of 200,000 to 250,000 clones, 80% to 90% of them appearing once. Enrollees, roughly 18 to 89 years old, lived in 24 US areas. Cohort assignment relied on participant-reported clinical history. The TCR sequence derives from a woman aged 25 to 45 with acute COVID-19. The sequencing sample was made of PBMCs or T cells enriched from blood (not recorded which).

This CDR3 is CASSLRDRDMNTEAFF. The CDR3 nucleotides are TGTGCCAGCAGCTTAAGGGACAGAGACATGAACACTGAAGCTTTCTTT. The gene calls are TRBV7-9 and TRBJ1-1; 7 bases agree with TRBD1. With 2 bases clipped from V and 0 bases from J, the junction kept 6 bases outside the gene matches. CDR3 length: 16 amino acids. Germline-derived CDR1 and CDR2 are SEHNR and FQNEAQ (reference sequence).